The present TCR beta chain was sequenced within a study of T cell responses to AZD1222 COVID-19 vaccine. Study details: Pooled samples include second doses given at about 4 or 12 weeks.

General observations from the study: Among the donors, most were white British and more were female, and clonal diversity was possibly underestimated. In the spike-specific TCR repertoire, nearly half reportedly target unmutated variant regions. Recipients of two AZD1222 doses showed rising Spike-specific TCR breadth and depth.

Libraries were prepared by immunoSEQ multiplex PCR; TCRdb keeps only in-frame clonotypes and omits some of them. The sample includes tens of thousands of clones, around 86% of them seen just once. A word on this clone: Its antigen is not known.

The CDR3 has 13 amino acids. Trimming cost V 9 bases and J 4 bases; bases outside gene matches: 5. CDR1 is MDHEN, CDR2 SYDVKM, per germline. The specimen comprised peripheral blood, sampled on day 0 of AZD1222 vaccination. This sequence originates from an adult in good health. The chain is built from TRBV28 and TRBJ2-5, with 10 bases matching TRBD1. CDR3 DNA sequence: TGTGCCAGTAAGACAGGGGGCAGAGAGACCCAGTACTTC. Residues: CASKTGGRETQYF.